Each of the 3 T cell receptor beta chains below was sequenced from the same sample in a study of PD-1 blockade in classical Hodgkin lymphoma. Each and every patient relapsed after autologous stem cell transplantation, and patients got differing brentuximab vedotin exposure. Assay used: immunoSEQ multiplex PCR; TCRdb lists only in-frame clones, some missing. This repertoire shows around 66,000 clones, roughly nine tenths found once; its top ten account for approximately 16%. The source was peripheral blood mononuclear cells (PBMCs), collected at baseline. The receptors originated from a human donor with classical Hodgkin lymphoma.

This chain connects TRBV13 to TRBJ2-2; D uncertain. Germline CDR1 reads PRHDT; CDR2 reads FYEKMQ (reference sequence). This CDR3 has 16 amino acids. V was trimmed by 5 bases and J by 3 bases, leaving 16 bases between them. As DNA, the CDR3 is TGTGCCAGCAGCCCGCCCAACTGGGGATACACCGGGGAGCTGTTTTTT. The encoded protein is CASSPPNWGYTGELFF.

The CDR3 reads CASSLARTHSGNTIYF. CDR3 nucleotides: TGTGCCAGCAGCTTAGCGCGGACCCACTCTGGAAACACCATATATTTT. This chain links TRBV7-9 with TRBJ1-3; no firm D call. The CDR3 totals 16 residues. The germline V gene has CDR1 SEHNR and CDR2 FQNEAQ (reference sequence). V gave up 0 bases and J gave up 0 bases, with 9 bases separating them.

Of note for this clone: Being one base from a much bigger clone, this may be a read error. The same CDR3 is also encoded by other DNA sequences in this sample. The V gene is TRBV6-6, the J gene TRBJ2-1; D ambiguous. Trimming took 0 bases from V and 3 from J, leaving 6 bases between them. Germline CDR1 MNHNY, CDR2 SVGAGI (reference sequence). The CDR3 runs 14 residues. For the CDR3, the DNA is TGTGCCAGCAGTTACTCGAGAGTCTACAATGAGCAGTTCTTC. It codes for CASSYSRVYNEQFF.